This entry describes one T cell receptor (beta chain). The antigen is unknown. An assay was performed, and its level was deep. Each subset's genomic DNA was shared equally among a number of immunoSEQ plates. Sequencing was performed with immunoSEQ multiplex PCR; in TCRdb, only in-frame clones are kept and a portion is missing. This sample has roughly 2.2 million clones, with roughly 93% found just once. CDR1 SQVTM and CDR2 ANQGSEA come from the germline V gene. Trimming shortened V by 7 bases and J by 1 base, and 14 bases separated the two germline ends. This CDR3 is 14 amino acids long. The data derive from a study of shared clonotypes between healthy human individuals. A split of CD4+ cells into CD45RA+ naive and CD45RA-negative memory subsets was performed. General study results and limits: Clonotype sharing across donors was expected to vary with sequencing depth.

Sequenced sample: naive CD4+ T cells from PBMCs. As for subset: CD45RA+ positively selected. The chain has TRBV29-1 and TRBJ2-1; maybe TRBD2 (6 bases). The receptor comes from a man aged 18 to 29 in good health. Some clones in this sample may be carry-over from other donors' samples. CDR3 in amino acids: CSGSGQRSYNEQFF. The CDR3 DNA follows: TGCAGCGGTAGCGGCCAGCGGTCCTACAATGAGCAGTTCTTC.